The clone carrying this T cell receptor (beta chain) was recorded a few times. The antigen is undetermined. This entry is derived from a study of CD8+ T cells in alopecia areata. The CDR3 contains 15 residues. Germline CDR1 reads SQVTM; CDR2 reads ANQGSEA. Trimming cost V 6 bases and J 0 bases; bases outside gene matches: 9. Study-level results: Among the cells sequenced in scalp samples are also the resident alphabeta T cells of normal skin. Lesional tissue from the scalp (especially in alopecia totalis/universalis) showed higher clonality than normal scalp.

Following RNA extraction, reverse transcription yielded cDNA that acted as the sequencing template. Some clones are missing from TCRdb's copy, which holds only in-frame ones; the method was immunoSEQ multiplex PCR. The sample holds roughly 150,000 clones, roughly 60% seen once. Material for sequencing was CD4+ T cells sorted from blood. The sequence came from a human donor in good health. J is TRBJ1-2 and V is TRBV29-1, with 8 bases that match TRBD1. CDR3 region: CSVPGQGQTNYGYTF. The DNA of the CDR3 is TGCAGCGTCCCAGGACAGGGCCAAACTAACTATGGCTACACCTTC.